This TCR beta chain emerged from a study of graft-versus-host responses after intestinal transplantation. General study findings and limits: GvH clones were identified in recipient marrow, with some first appearing in ileum or blood.

As concerns this clone: The target antigen is unknown.

TCRdb's table, derived via immunoSEQ multiplex PCR, lists solely in-frame clones and lacks some. The repertoire holds some 110,000 clones, about 90% seen once, with approximately 0.97% in the top ten. The V end was cut by 5 bases, the J end by 3 bases, with 10 bases between. CDR3 length: 13 amino acids. Germline V gene data show CDR1 as MNHNY and CDR2 as SVGAGI (reference sequence). Sequenced material: unstimulated CD4+ T cells sorted from spleen or lymph node cells, taken before intestinal transplant. The rearrangement uses TRBV6-6 and TRBJ1-1, with a possible D match to TRBD1 (5 bases). The receptor comes from a human donor who received an intestinal transplant. CDR3 nucleotides: TGTGCCAGCAGTCCGGGGGGATACACTGAAGCTTTCTTT. Encoded protein: CASSPGGYTEAFF.